The sequence of this TCR beta chain was determined in a study of T cells after yellow fever vaccination. V lost 1 base and J 2 bases, leaving 11 bases between the germline ends. Germline values: CDR1 LGHNA, CDR2 YSLEER. The CDR3 has 15 residues. TCRdb itself ran the 5' RACE reads through MiXCR, one entry per CDR3 protein. The sample contains some 350,000 distinct CDR3 sequences, approximately 4% of which appear only once. The chain has TRBV4-3 and TRBJ1-2, with D hard to call. Sample: PBMCs, taken 5 days after the yellow fever booster vaccination. This TCR was recovered from a young man who received the YFV17D yellow fever vaccine. The CDR3 spells CASSQGVGFNYGYTF. Written as DNA, the CDR3 is TGCGCCAGCAGCCAAGGGGTGGGGTTCAACTATGGCTACACCTTC.